Listed below are T cell receptor beta chains from one sample, sequenced in a study of immune characterization of retroperitoneal liposarcoma. TCRdb called the PCR reads again in MiXCR, with one record for every CDR3 protein. The sample lists roughly 10,000 distinct CDR3 sequences; more than 25% were seen once. Sequenced input: tumor tissue. Source of these receptors: a male donor with retroperitoneal liposarcoma. CDR3s include the opening cysteine and the closing phenylalanine or tryptophan. Each record gives: CDR3 protein, CDR3 DNA, D gene, J gene, V gene, CDR3 length, clone size. A D gene is named only where the DNA matches it firmly. Clone size is shown for a subset of rows, as once, few, many or a class of expanded clone.

cdr3_aa: CASSLEVRGYEQYF
cdr3_nt: TGTGCCAGCAGCTTAGAGGTACGGGGATACGAGCAGTACTTC
d_call: .
j_call: TRBJ2-7
v_call: TRBV7-6
cdr3_length: 14
clone_size: many

cdr3_aa: CASSLYPSGRETQYF
cdr3_nt: TGTGCCAGCAGCTTATACCCTAGCGGGAGAGAGACCCAGTACTTC
d_call: TRBD2
j_call: TRBJ2-5
v_call: TRBV7-2
cdr3_length: 15
clone_size: .

cdr3_aa: CASSFFQETQYF
cdr3_nt: TGTGCCAGCAGCTTCTTTCAAGAGACCCAGTACTTC
d_call: .
j_call: TRBJ2-5
v_call: TRBV11-2
cdr3_length: 12
clone_size: .

cdr3_aa: CASTRDRSTDTQYF
cdr3_nt: TGTGCCAGCACCAGGGACAGAAGCACAGATACGCAGTATTTT
d_call: TRBD1
j_call: TRBJ2-3
v_call: TRBV7-8
cdr3_length: 14
clone_size: few

cdr3_aa: CASSYSGEKLFF
cdr3_nt: TGTGCCAGCAGTTACTCCGGTGAAAAACTGTTTTTT
d_call: .
j_call: TRBJ1-4
v_call: TRBV6-5
cdr3_length: 12
clone_size: .

cdr3_aa: CASSPTGRIYEQFF
cdr3_nt: TGTGCCAGCAGTCCGACAGGGAGAATCTACGAGCAGTTCTTC
d_call: TRBD1
j_call: TRBJ2-1
v_call: TRBV12-3/TRBV12-4
cdr3_length: 14
clone_size: .

cdr3_aa: CASSRTGNEQFF
cdr3_nt: TGTGCCAGCAGTAGGACAGGTAATGAGCAGTTCTTC
d_call: TRBD1
j_call: TRBJ2-1
v_call: TRBV27
cdr3_length: 12
clone_size: .

cdr3_aa: CASRSNNAAAGNNEQFF
cdr3_nt: TGTGCCAGCAGATCAAACAATGCGGCGGCAGGCAACAATGAGCAGTTCTTC
d_call: .
j_call: TRBJ2-1
v_call: TRBV27
cdr3_length: 17
clone_size: .

cdr3_aa: CASSLGNQPQHF
cdr3_nt: TGTGCCAGCAGCTTAGGTAATCAGCCCCAGCATTTT
d_call: .
j_call: TRBJ1-5
v_call: TRBV11-2
cdr3_length: 12
clone_size: .

cdr3_aa: CATSDFARKDEQFF
cdr3_nt: TGTGCCACCAGTGATTTTGCCAGGAAGGATGAGCAGTTCTTC
d_call: .
j_call: TRBJ2-1
v_call: TRBV24-1
cdr3_length: 14
clone_size: .

cdr3_aa: CANSSKSSYEQYF
cdr3_nt: TGTGCCAACAGCTCAAAGTCCTCCTACGAGCAGTACTTC
d_call: .
j_call: TRBJ2-7
v_call: TRBV11-3
cdr3_length: 13
clone_size: few

cdr3_aa: CASSLASGNTGELFF
cdr3_nt: TGTGCCAGCAGTTTGGCTAGCGGGAACACCGGGGAGCTGTTTTTT
d_call: TRBD2
j_call: TRBJ2-2
v_call: TRBV12-3/TRBV12-4
cdr3_length: 15
clone_size: .

cdr3_aa: CASSSPGLAINEQFF
cdr3_nt: TGTGCCAGCAGTTCACCGGGACTAGCGATCAATGAGCAGTTCTTC
d_call: TRBD2
j_call: TRBJ2-1
v_call: TRBV7-3
cdr3_length: 15
clone_size: medium-sized

cdr3_aa: CASSSGGSPIGETQYF
cdr3_nt: TGTGCCAGCAGCTCGGGCGGGTCCCCAATAGGAGAGACCCAGTACTTC
d_call: .
j_call: TRBJ2-5
v_call: TRBV7-2
cdr3_length: 16
clone_size: few

cdr3_aa: CASNLAGAGDEQFF
cdr3_nt: TGTGCCAGCAACTTAGCGGGAGCTGGCGATGAGCAGTTCTTC
d_call: TRBD2
j_call: TRBJ2-1
v_call: TRBV6-1
cdr3_length: 14
clone_size: few

cdr3_aa: CASINTGELFF
cdr3_nt: TGTGCCAGCATAAATACCGGGGAGCTGTTTTTT
d_call: .
j_call: TRBJ2-2
v_call: TRBV6-1
cdr3_length: 11
clone_size: few

cdr3_aa: CASSLSDRGNEQFF
cdr3_nt: TGTGCCAGCAGCTTGTCGGACAGGGGAAATGAGCAGTTCTTC
d_call: TRBD1
j_call: TRBJ2-1
v_call: TRBV5-3
cdr3_length: 14
clone_size: few

cdr3_aa: CASSLGTSGSGEQFF
cdr3_nt: TGTGCCAGCAGTCTAGGGACTAGCGGGAGCGGTGAGCAGTTCTTC
d_call: TRBD2
j_call: TRBJ2-1
v_call: TRBV12-3/TRBV12-4
cdr3_length: 15
clone_size: medium-sized

cdr3_aa: CASSYIRKQGDEQFF
cdr3_nt: TGTGCCAGCAGCTACATCCGGAAGCAGGGGGACGAGCAGTTCTTC
d_call: TRBD1
j_call: TRBJ2-1
v_call: TRBV11-2
cdr3_length: 15
clone_size: .

cdr3_aa: CASSLDSGGTDTQFF
cdr3_nt: TGTGCCAGCAGCTTAGACAGCGGAGGCACAGATACGCAGTTCTTC
d_call: .
j_call: TRBJ2-1
v_call: TRBV7-2
cdr3_length: 15
clone_size: .

cdr3_aa: CASSEARNRSYQPQHF
cdr3_nt: TGTGCCAGCAGTGAAGCCAGGAACAGAAGCTATCAGCCCCAGCATTTT
d_call: .
j_call: TRBJ1-5
v_call: TRBV6-1
cdr3_length: 16
clone_size: .

cdr3_aa: CASSDPGQGAHEQYF
cdr3_nt: TGTGCCAGCAGTGATCCGGGACAGGGTGCCCACGAGCAGTACTTC
d_call: TRBD1
j_call: TRBJ2-7
v_call: TRBV25-1
cdr3_length: 15
clone_size: few

cdr3_aa: CASSPGTSGANEQFF
cdr3_nt: TGTGCCAGCAGTCCGGGGACTAGCGGGGCTAATGAGCAGTTCTTC
d_call: TRBD2
j_call: TRBJ2-1
v_call: TRBV6-1
cdr3_length: 15
clone_size: .

cdr3_aa: CASSSPRRTRYEQFF
cdr3_nt: TGTGCCAGCAGTTCCCCTCGCAGGACACGGTACGAGCAGTTCTTC
d_call: .
j_call: TRBJ2-1
v_call: TRBV6-1
cdr3_length: 15
clone_size: many

cdr3_aa: CASSPSTRTEAFF
cdr3_nt: TGTGCCAGCAGCCCTTCGACGCGCACTGAAGCTTTCTTT
d_call: .
j_call: TRBJ1-1
v_call: TRBV12-3/TRBV12-4
cdr3_length: 13
clone_size: few

cdr3_aa: CASSPGTSLETQFF
cdr3_nt: TGTGCCAGCAGCCCCGGGACTAGTCTTGAGACCCAGTTCTTC
d_call: TRBD2
j_call: TRBJ2-1
v_call: TRBV7-3
cdr3_length: 14
clone_size: few

cdr3_aa: CASSPRGNEQYF
cdr3_nt: TGTGCCAGCAGTCCCCGTGGCAATGAGCAGTACTTC
d_call: .
j_call: TRBJ2-7
v_call: TRBV6-1
cdr3_length: 12
clone_size: medium-sized

cdr3_aa: CASSPLAGGLDEQFF
cdr3_nt: TGTGCCAGCAGCCCGCTAGCGGGAGGGCTAGATGAGCAGTTCTTC
d_call: TRBD2
j_call: TRBJ2-1
v_call: TRBV6-1
cdr3_length: 15
clone_size: many

cdr3_aa: CASSYPREGHSYNEQFF
cdr3_nt: TGTGCCAGCAGTTACCCGAGGGAGGGCCATTCCTACAATGAGCAGTTCTTC
d_call: TRBD2
j_call: TRBJ2-1
v_call: TRBV6-6
cdr3_length: 17
clone_size: many

cdr3_aa: CASSDGNTGELFF
cdr3_nt: TGTGCCAGCAGTGACGGCAACACCGGGGAGCTGTTTTTT
d_call: .
j_call: TRBJ2-2
v_call: TRBV25-1
cdr3_length: 13
clone_size: few

cdr3_aa: CASSLGSGRTNEQFF
cdr3_nt: TGTGCCAGCAGCTTAGGTAGCGGGAGAACGAATGAGCAGTTCTTC
d_call: TRBD2
j_call: TRBJ2-1
v_call: TRBV7-2
cdr3_length: 15
clone_size: medium-sized

cdr3_aa: CASSESKEGEQFF
cdr3_nt: TGCGCCAGCAGTGAGTCGAAGGAGGGTGAGCAGTTCTTC
d_call: .
j_call: TRBJ2-1
v_call: TRBV10-1
cdr3_length: 13
clone_size: .

cdr3_aa: CASSEFVGRGNEQFF
cdr3_nt: TGTGCCAGCAGTGAATTTGTCGGGAGGGGAAATGAGCAGTTCTTC
d_call: TRBD2
j_call: TRBJ2-1
v_call: TRBV6-1
cdr3_length: 15
clone_size: few

cdr3_aa: CASSGTRYNEQFF
cdr3_nt: TGCGCCAGCAGTGGGACAAGATACAATGAGCAGTTCTTC
d_call: .
j_call: TRBJ2-1
v_call: TRBV10-1
cdr3_length: 13
clone_size: .

cdr3_aa: CASSFDSTDTQYF
cdr3_nt: TGTGCCAGCAGTTTCGACAGCACAGATACGCAGTATTTT
d_call: .
j_call: TRBJ2-3
v_call: TRBV12-3/TRBV12-4
cdr3_length: 13
clone_size: .

cdr3_aa: CASSFGLGVGELFF
cdr3_nt: TGTGCCAGCAGCTTTGGACTAGGGGTCGGGGAGCTGTTTTTT
d_call: TRBD2
j_call: TRBJ2-2
v_call: TRBV7-8
cdr3_length: 14
clone_size: few

cdr3_aa: CASGLVGHPQRTSPLHF
cdr3_nt: TGTGCTAGTGGTTTGGTAGGGCACCCACAGAGGACTTCACCCCTCCACTTT
d_call: .
j_call: TRBJ1-6
v_call: TRBV12-5
cdr3_length: 17
clone_size: .

cdr3_aa: CASSNQGNEQFF
cdr3_nt: TGTGCCAGCAGTAATCAGGGCAATGAGCAGTTCTTC
d_call: .
j_call: TRBJ2-1
v_call: TRBV12-3/TRBV12-4
cdr3_length: 12
clone_size: once

cdr3_aa: CASSPGFGANVLTF
cdr3_nt: TGTGCCAGCAGCCCGGGATTTGGGGCCAACGTCCTGACTTTC
d_call: .
j_call: TRBJ2-6
v_call: TRBV6-1
cdr3_length: 14
clone_size: many

cdr3_aa: CASSWEQETQFF
cdr3_nt: TGTGCCAGCAGTTGGGAGCAAGAGACCCAGTTCTTC
d_call: .
j_call: TRBJ2-1
v_call: TRBV6-1
cdr3_length: 12
clone_size: few

cdr3_aa: CASGPKLRTTTDTQYF
cdr3_nt: TGTGCTAGTGGCCCCAAGCTACGTACGACCACAGATACGCAGTATTTT
d_call: .
j_call: TRBJ2-3
v_call: TRBV12-5
cdr3_length: 16
clone_size: .

cdr3_aa: CASRSSQETQFF
cdr3_nt: TGTGCCAGCAGGTCCAGTCAAGAGACCCAGTTCTTC
d_call: .
j_call: TRBJ2-1
v_call: TRBV6-1
cdr3_length: 12
clone_size: many

cdr3_aa: CASSLVYEQYF
cdr3_nt: TGTGCCAGCAGCCTCGTCTACGAGCAGTACTTC
d_call: .
j_call: TRBJ2-7
v_call: TRBV7-2
cdr3_length: 11
clone_size: .

cdr3_aa: CASSFLRPGIEGYTF
cdr3_nt: TGTGCCAGCAGTTTCTTAAGGCCAGGGATCGAGGGCTACACCTTC
d_call: .
j_call: TRBJ1-2
v_call: TRBV12-3/TRBV12-4
cdr3_length: 15
clone_size: .

cdr3_aa: CASSRTMGGHYNEQYF
cdr3_nt: TGTGCCAGCAGTAGGACCATGGGGGGGCACTACAATGAGCAGTACTTC
d_call: .
j_call: TRBJ2-7
v_call: TRBV6-6
cdr3_length: 16
clone_size: .

cdr3_aa: CANLPLALGPNTEAFF
cdr3_nt: TGTGCCAACCTCCCCCTCGCGTTAGGCCCGAACACTGAAGCTTTCTTT
d_call: .
j_call: TRBJ1-1
v_call: TRBV6-1
cdr3_length: 16
clone_size: many